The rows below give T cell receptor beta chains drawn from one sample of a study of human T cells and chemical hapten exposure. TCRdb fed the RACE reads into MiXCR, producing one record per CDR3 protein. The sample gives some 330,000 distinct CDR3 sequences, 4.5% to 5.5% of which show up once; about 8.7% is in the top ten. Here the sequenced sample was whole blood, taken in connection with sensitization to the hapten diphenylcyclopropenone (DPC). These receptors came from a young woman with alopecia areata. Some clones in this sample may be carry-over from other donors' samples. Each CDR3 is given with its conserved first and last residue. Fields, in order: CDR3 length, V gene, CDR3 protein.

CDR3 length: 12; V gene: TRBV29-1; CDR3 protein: CSVEDRGDEQFF
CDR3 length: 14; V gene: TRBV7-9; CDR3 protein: CASSSDREFTEAFF
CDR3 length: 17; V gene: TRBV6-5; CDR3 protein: CASSLPREGTNTGELFF
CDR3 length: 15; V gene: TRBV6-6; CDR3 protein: CASSSPAEGTETQYF
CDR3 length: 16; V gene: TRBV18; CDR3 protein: CASSRRQESGNQPQHF
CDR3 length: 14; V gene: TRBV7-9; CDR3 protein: CASSLGQQYNEQFF
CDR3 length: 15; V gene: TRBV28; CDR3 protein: CASPPSRGRTDTQYF
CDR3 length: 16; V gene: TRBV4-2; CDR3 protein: CASSQGDRGQRAEAFF
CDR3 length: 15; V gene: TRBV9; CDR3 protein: CASSENRGMNTEAFF
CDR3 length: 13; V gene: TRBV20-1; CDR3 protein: CSAGGKGNQPQHF
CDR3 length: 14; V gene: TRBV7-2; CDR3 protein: CASSSTGGEYGYTF
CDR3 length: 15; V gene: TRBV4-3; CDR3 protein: CASSQDRSGGTEAFF
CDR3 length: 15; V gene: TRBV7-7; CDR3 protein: CASSLSPGVGNTIYF
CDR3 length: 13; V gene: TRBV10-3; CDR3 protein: CAIRGGSTDTQYF
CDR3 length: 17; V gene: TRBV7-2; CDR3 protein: CASSLGYFTTKGYGYTF
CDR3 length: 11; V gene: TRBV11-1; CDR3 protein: CASGSTYEQYF
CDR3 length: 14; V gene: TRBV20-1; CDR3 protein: CSAWDRAVNTEAFF
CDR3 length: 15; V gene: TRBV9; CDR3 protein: CASSVGESRDYGYTF
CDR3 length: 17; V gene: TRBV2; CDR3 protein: CASSVRRDYPSTDTQYF
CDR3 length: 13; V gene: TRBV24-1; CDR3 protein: CATRDARDTEAFF
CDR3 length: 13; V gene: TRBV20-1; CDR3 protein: CSAGGQGYYGYTF
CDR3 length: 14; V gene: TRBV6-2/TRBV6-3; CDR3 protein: CASSYVTAQETQYF
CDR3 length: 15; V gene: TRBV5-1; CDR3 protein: CASSLDRRLEETQYF
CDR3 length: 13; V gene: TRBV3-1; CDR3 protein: CASSEQGTGELFF
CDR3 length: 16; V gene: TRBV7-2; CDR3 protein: CASSSPQGQTNYGYTF
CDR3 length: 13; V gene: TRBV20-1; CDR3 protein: CSAALFGGDEQYF
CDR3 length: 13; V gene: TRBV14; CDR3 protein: CASSPTVTGELFF
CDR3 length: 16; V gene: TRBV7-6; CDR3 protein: CASSITFSGGDNEQFF
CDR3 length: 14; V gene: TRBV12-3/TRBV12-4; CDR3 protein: CASSLTPETGELFF
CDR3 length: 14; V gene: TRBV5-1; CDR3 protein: CASREPPPGDTQYF
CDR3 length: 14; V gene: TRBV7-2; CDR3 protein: CASSFATGAYGYTF
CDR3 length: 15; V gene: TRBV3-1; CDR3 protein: CASSQETRTTDTQYF
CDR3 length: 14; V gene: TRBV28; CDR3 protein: CASSLRGWYTEAFF
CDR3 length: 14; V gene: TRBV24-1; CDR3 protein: CATSGTAGEDTQYF
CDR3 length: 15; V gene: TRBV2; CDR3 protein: CASSVNGGATDTQYF
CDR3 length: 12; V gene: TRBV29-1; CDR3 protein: CSVLGQGTGYTF
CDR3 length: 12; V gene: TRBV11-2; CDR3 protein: CASSRVTTEAFF
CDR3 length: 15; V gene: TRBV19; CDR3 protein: CASSINLGRNEKLFF
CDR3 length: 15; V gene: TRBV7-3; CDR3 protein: CASSRLGGPNTEAFF
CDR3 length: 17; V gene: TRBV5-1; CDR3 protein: CASSLYLGRGNRTEAFF
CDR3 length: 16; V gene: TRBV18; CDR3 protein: CASSPPGTSGNYGYTF
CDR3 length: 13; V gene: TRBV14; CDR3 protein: CASSQSFSDTIYF